This T cell receptor beta chain derives from a study of T-cell memory formation after mild COVID-19. Study background: The study found TCR clusters largely donor specific. Regarding the study as a whole: Clones that shrank (day 15 to 85) were balanced CD4/CD8, whereas later expanders leaned CD4+. Among clones peaking at day 37 in the second wave, SARS-CoV-2 specificity remained unconfirmed. CD4+ clones that contracted lay mainly in CM and EM; CD8+ ones lay in EMRA.

In the case of this clonotype: Its antigen is currently unknown.

From germline, CDR1 is LNHDA and CDR2 SQIVND (reference sequence). V dropped 0 bases and J dropped 8 bases, with 11 bases sitting between them. The CDR3 runs to 14 residues. TCRdb passed the 5' RACE reads through MiXCR, listing each CDR3 protein once. The profile shows around 99,000 distinct CDR3 sequences, under 15% of them singletons. This receptor was identified in a man aged 18 to 29 who had mild COVID-19 (a few samples of this study predate the infection). Cell type and time point are not known. The sample taken for sequencing was PBMCs or a T cell subset sorted from them (not recorded which). This sequence joins TRBV19 and TRBJ2-1; D is ambiguous. The CDR3 region is CASSIDLGGDEQFF. The DNA of the CDR3 is TGTGCCAGTAGTATAGATCTAGGTGGCGATGAGCAGTTCTTC.